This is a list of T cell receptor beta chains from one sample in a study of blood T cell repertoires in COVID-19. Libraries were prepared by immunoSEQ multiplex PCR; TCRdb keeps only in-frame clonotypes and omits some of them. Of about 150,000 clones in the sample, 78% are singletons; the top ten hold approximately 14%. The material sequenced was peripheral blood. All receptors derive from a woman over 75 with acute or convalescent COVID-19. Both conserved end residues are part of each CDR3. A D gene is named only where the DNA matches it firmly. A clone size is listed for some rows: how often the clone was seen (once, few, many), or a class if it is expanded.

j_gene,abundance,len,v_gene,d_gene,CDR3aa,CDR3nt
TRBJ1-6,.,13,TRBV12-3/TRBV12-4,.,CASSLDRNSPLHF,TGTGCCAGCAGTTTAGACAGGAATTCACCCCTCCACTTT
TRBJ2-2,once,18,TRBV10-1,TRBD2,CASSDTSGGSRRTGELFF,TGCGCCAGCAGTGACACTAGCGGGGGGTCCCGGAGGACCGGGGAGCTGTTTTTT
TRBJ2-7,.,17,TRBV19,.,CASSIVHDRSPYYEQYF,TGTGCCAGTAGTATAGTCCACGACAGGTCCCCCTACTACGAGCAGTACTTC
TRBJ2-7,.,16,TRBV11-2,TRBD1,CASRSTGTGESYEQYF,TGTGCCAGCAGGAGCACCGGGACAGGGGAATCCTACGAGCAGTACTTC
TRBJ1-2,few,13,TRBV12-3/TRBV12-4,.,CASSLRDFGGYTF,TGTGCCAGCAGTCTCAGGGATTTTGGAGGCTACACCTTC
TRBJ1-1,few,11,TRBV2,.,CASKTYTEAFF,TGTGCCAGCAAAACATACACTGAAGCTTTCTTT
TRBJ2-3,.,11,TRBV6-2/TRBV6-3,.,CASSRADTQYF,TGTGCCAGCAGCCGCGCGGATACGCAGTATTTT
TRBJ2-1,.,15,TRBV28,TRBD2,CASRETSGSYNEQFF,TGTGCCAGCAGGGAGACTAGCGGCTCCTACAATGAGCAGTTCTTC
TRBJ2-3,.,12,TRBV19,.,CASSLRGDTQYF,TGTGCCAGTAGTCTCAGGGGAGATACGCAGTATTTT
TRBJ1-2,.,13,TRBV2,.,CASIYQGTYGYTF,TGTGCCAGCATTTATCAGGGGACCTATGGCTACACCTTC
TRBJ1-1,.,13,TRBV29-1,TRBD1,CSVGGQGWTEAFF,TGCAGCGTTGGAGGACAGGGTTGGACTGAAGCTTTCTTT
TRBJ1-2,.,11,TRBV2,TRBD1,CASSGQGERTF,TGTGCCAGCAGTGGACAGGGGGAGCGCACCTTC
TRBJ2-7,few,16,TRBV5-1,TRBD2,CASSLGAGGRGYEQYF,TGCGCCAGCAGCCTGGGAGCAGGCGGGAGAGGGTACGAGCAGTACTTC
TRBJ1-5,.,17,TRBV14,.,CASSQVSGRGGNQPQHF,TGTGCCAGCAGCCAAGTCTCGGGCAGGGGAGGCAATCAGCCCCAGCATTTT
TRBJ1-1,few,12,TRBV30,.,CAWNSQGPEAFF,TGTGCCTGGAATTCACAGGGTCCTGAAGCTTTCTTT
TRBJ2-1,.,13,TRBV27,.,CASSSQGYNEQFF,TGTGCCAGCAGTTCACAGGGATACAATGAGCAGTTCTTC
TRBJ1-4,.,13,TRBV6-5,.,CASSYGPFEKLFF,TGTGCCAGCAGTTACGGGCCCTTCGAAAAACTGTTTTTT
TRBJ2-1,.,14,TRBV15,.,CATSAGQSYNEQFF,TGTGCCACCAGCGCAGGACAGTCATACAATGAGCAGTTCTTC
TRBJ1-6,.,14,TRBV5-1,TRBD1,CASSVQGADSPLHF,TGCGCCAGCAGCGTACAGGGGGCTGATTCACCCCTCCACTTT
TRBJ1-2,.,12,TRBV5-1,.,CASSRSTYGYTF,TGCGCCAGCAGCCGGTCCACGTATGGCTACACCTTC
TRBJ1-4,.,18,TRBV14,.,CARPGEGTNGRGNEKLFF,TGTGCCAGACCAGGGGAAGGCACCAACGGACGGGGTAATGAAAAACTGTTTTTT
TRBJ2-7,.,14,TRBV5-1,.,CASSPYRQTYEQYF,TGCGCCAGCAGCCCCTACAGACAGACCTACGAGCAGTACTTC
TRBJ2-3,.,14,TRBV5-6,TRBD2,CASSQTSATDTQYF,TGTGCCAGCAGCCAGACTAGCGCCACAGATACGCAGTATTTT
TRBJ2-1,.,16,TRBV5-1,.,CASSFLGNGVGNEQFF,TGCGCCAGCAGCTTCCTCGGGAACGGGGTTGGGAATGAGCAGTTCTTC
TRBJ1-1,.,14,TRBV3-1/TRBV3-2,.,CASSQDRVYTEAFF,TGTGCCAGCAGCCAAGATAGAGTTTACACTGAAGCTTTCTTT
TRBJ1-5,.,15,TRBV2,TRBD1,CASSRQGASNQPQHF,TGTGCCAGCAGCAGACAGGGGGCGAGCAATCAGCCCCAGCATTTT
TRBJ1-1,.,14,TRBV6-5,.,CASTPGNRASEAFF,TGTGCCAGCACCCCGGGGAACAGGGCCAGTGAAGCTTTCTTT
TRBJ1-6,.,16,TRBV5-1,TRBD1,CASSLSGTGSNSPLHF,TGCGCCAGCAGCTTATCCGGGACAGGGAGTAATTCACCCCTCCACTTT
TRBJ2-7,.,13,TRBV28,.,CASSLGQNYEQYF,TGTGCCAGCAGTTTGGGGCAGAACTACGAGCAGTACTTC
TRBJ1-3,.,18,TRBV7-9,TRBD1,CASSPPGQGPRSGNTIYF,TGTGCCAGCAGCCCACCGGGACAGGGGCCCCGGTCTGGAAACACCATATATTTT
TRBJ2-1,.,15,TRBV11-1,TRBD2,CASSLILAANNEQFF,TGTGCCAGCAGCTTAATACTAGCGGCCAACAATGAGCAGTTCTTC
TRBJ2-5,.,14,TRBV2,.,CASSEDGGARSQYF,TGTGCCAGCAGTGAAGACGGCGGGGCCCGAAGCCAGTACTTC
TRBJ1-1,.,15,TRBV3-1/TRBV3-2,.,CASSQEGRRGAEAFF,TGTGCCAGCAGCCAAGAGGGAAGGAGGGGTGCTGAAGCTTTCTTT
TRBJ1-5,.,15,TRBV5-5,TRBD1,CASSLGPQGVQPQHF,TGTGCCAGCAGCTTGGGGCCACAGGGGGTTCAGCCCCAGCATTTT
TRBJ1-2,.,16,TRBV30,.,CAWSGGRGPKLYGYTF,TGTGCCTGGAGCGGTGGGAGGGGCCCCAAGCTCTATGGCTACACCTTC
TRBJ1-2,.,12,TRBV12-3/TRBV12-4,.,CASSFSGNGYTF,TGTGCCAGCAGTTTTTCCGGGAACGGCTACACCTTC
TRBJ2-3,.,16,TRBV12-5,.,CASAIGWGPVVDTQYF,TGTGCTAGTGCCATTGGTTGGGGGCCCGTCGTGGATACGCAGTATTTT
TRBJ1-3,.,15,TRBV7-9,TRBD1,CASNRQGYSGNTIYF,TGTGCCAGCAACCGACAGGGGTACTCTGGAAACACCATATATTTT
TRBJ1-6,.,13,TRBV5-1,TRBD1,CASSTDRGSPLHF,TGCGCCAGCAGCACCGACAGGGGATCACCCCTCCACTTT
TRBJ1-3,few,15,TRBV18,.,CASSPQKAEGNTIYF,TGTGCCAGCTCACCACAGAAAGCCGAGGGAAACACCATATATTTT
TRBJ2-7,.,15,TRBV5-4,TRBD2,CASSQSGRAGYEQYF,TGTGCCAGCAGCCAGAGCGGGAGGGCCGGTTACGAGCAGTACTTC
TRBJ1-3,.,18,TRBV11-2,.,CASSQSGLGGRSGNTIYF,TGTGCCAGCAGCCAATCCGGACTCGGGGGACGATCTGGAAACACCATATATTTT
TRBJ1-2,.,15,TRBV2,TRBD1,CASKRTGAITGGYTF,TGTGCCAGCAAGCGGACAGGGGCTATTACCGGTGGCTACACCTTC
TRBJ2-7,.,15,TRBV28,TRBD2,CASSPGTSGTYEQYF,TGTGCCAGCAGTCCCGGGACTAGCGGAACCTACGAGCAGTACTTC
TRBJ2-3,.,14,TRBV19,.,CASRSVAGTDTQYF,TGTGCCAGCCGCTCAGTAGCGGGCACAGATACGCAGTATTTT